One and the same sample provided the 32 T cell receptor beta chains below, sequenced in a study of CD8 T cells in ankylosing spondylitis (dated by TCRdb to 2016 to 2017). The library was made by 5' RACE. TCRdb shows the sequencer as Illumina HiSeq 2500. TCRdb's own reprocessing of the public reads used fastp at Q25 and MiXCR and kept productive beta chains. For every CDR3 protein sequence, its rows merge into one entry that carries the most common genes and DNA. The sample table holds hundreds of thousands of distinct CDR3 sequences, of which around 20% were seen once. The ten largest clones capture around 7.8% of the sample. What was sequenced was blood, either unsorted or a sorted T cell fraction (not recorded which). These receptors were obtained from a male donor with ankylosing spondylitis or in good health (not recorded which).

This clonotype has more than one count but fewer than ten. The genes are TRBV12-3 or TRBV12-4 and TRBJ2-3; 7 positions agree with TRBD2. The CDR3 is made up of 15 amino acids. Unmatched junction bases numbered 7, after V lost 5 bases and J lost 2 bases. The CDR3, as DNA: TGTGCCAGCAGTGCCCTAGCGGAATTCACAGATACGCAGTATTTT. Translating it yields CASSALAEFTDTQYF.

This clonotype was seen ten or more times. The V call is TRBV29-1, the J call TRBJ2-1, with 8 bases identical to TRBD2. Germline-derived CDR1 and CDR2 are SQVTM and ANQGSEA. This CDR3 is built from 13 residues. Unmatched junction bases numbered 11, after V lost 8 bases and J lost 8 bases. The CDR3 sequence is CSPSGGGRDEQFF. For the CDR3, the DNA is TGCAGCCCCTCCGGGGGGGGTCGGGATGAGCAGTTCTTC.

The chain recombines TRBV6-1 with TRBJ1-2; no firm D call. CDR1 is MNHNS and CDR2 is SASEGT in the germline V gene. This CDR3 has 13 amino acids. Trimming stripped 6 bases from V and 5 bases from J, with 13 bases between. CDR3 sequence reads: CASSRADPYGYTF. The CDR3 DNA reads as TGTGCCAGCAGCCGGGCCGACCCTTATGGCTACACCTTC.

The chain joins TRBV12-3 or TRBV12-4 to TRBJ1-1; D is possibly TRBD1 (5 bases). V shed 4 bases and J shed 4 bases, with 19 bases lying between them. CDR3 length: 16 amino acids. The CDR3 DNA follows: TGTGCCAGCAGTTCCGCGCCGGGGGTGGCTGCCACTGAAGCTTTCTTT. Residues: CASSSAPGVAATEAFF.

V and J are TRBV10-2 and TRBJ2-1, with D perhaps given as TRBD1 or TRBD2 (6 bases each). V dropped 9 bases and J dropped 9 bases, with 15 bases sitting between them. Germline-derived CDR1 and CDR2 are WSHSY and SAAADI. There are 12 residues in the CDR3. The DNA of the CDR3 is TGCGCCAGTAGGTGGGGGGCCGGTGAGCAGTTCTTC. This sequence encodes CASRWGAGEQFF.

The V gene is TRBV9, the J gene TRBJ1-2, with D perhaps matching TRBD1 (5 bases). This CDR3 region has 15 residues. CDR1 and CDR2 (germline): SGDLS, YYNGEE. Trimming removed 4 bases at V and 6 bases at J, with 19 bases between. The CDR3 here is CASSNRRDRGDGYTF. The CDR3 region has the DNA TGTGCCAGCAGCAATCGCCGGGACCGCGGGGATGGCTACACCTTC.

About this clonotype itself: At one boundary the junction diverges from the germline segment, which might be a read error. The chain carries TRBV20-1 and TRBJ2-2, with 10 nucleotides matching TRBD2. Germline values: CDR1 DFQATT, CDR2 SNEGSKA (reference sequence). This CDR3 comprises 15 residues. CDR3 amino acids: CSAREAGGLTAELFF. The CDR3 DNA sequence: TGCAGTGCTAGGGAAGCGGGGGGGCTCACCGCGGAGCTGTTTTTT.

This clonotype was observed a few times. The chain carries TRBV11-2 and TRBJ1-3; D not certain. Looked up from germline, CDR1 is SGHAT and CDR2 is FQNNGV. The CDR3 runs 13 residues. V lost 7 bases and J lost 3, with 10 bases in between. The CDR3 sequence: CASIQLDGNTIYF. The CDR3 DNA reads as TGTGCCAGCATCCAACTAGATGGAAACACCATATATTTT. Filled out from reference TRBV11-2 and TRBJ1-3, the complete variable domain reads EAGVAQSPRYKIIEKRQSVAFWCNPISGHATLYWYQQILGQGPKLLIQFQNNGVVDDSQLPKDRFSAERLKGVDSTLKIQPAKLEDSAVYLCASIQLDGNTIYFGEGSWLTVV.

The sample holds a few counts of this clonotype. The V and J genes are TRBV5-4 and TRBJ1-4; D may be TRBD1 (6 bases). The CDR3 length is 17 residues. Germline-derived CDR1 and CDR2 are SGHNT and YYREEE (reference sequence). V lost 4 bases, J lost 2 bases, and 18 bases lay in between. The CDR3 DNA is TGTGCCAGCAGCAGGAAGACAGGCTACTCCACTAATGAAAAACTGTTTTTT. Translating gives CASSRKTGYSTNEKLFF.

The genes are TRBV21-1 and TRBJ2-4; the table calls TRBD2, which could not be checked here. TRBV21-1 is classified as a pseudogene. This CDR3 is built from 13 residues. This chain's CDR3 is CASSLRRGFIQYF. Here the CDR3 DNA reads TGTGCCAGCAGCCTCAGGAGGGGATTCATTCAGTACTTC.

The V and J genes are TRBV12-3 or TRBV12-4 and TRBJ2-2; possibly TRBD1 for D (5 bases). V shed 4 bases and J shed 1 base, with 16 bases lying between them. The CDR3 length is 17 residues. CDR3 coding DNA: TGTGCCAGCAGTTCCCTAAGGGGCATACGGAACACCGGGGAGCTGTTTTTT. Its protein product is CASSSLRGIRNTGELFF.

This clonotype turned up a few times. The chain employs TRBV6-1 and TRBJ2-1, with D tentatively TRBD1 (6 bases). The CDR3 spans 14 residues. V lost 1 base and J 6 bases, leaving 10 bases between the germline ends. Germline assignment: CDR1 MNHNS and CDR2 SASEGT. The CDR3 DNA reads TGTGCCAGCAGTGAAGGGGGGCGCAGCAATGAGCAGTTCTTC. Its protein product is CASSEGGRSNEQFF.

This clonotype was seen a handful of times. The chain recombines TRBV20-1 with TRBJ2-3; perhaps TRBD2 as D (5 bases). CDR3 size: 14 residues. The ends were cut back, 4 bases at V and 4 bases at J, with 15 bases in the middle. Germline CDR1 is DFQATT and CDR2 is SNEGSKA (reference sequence). This chain's CDR3 is CSAKSGSASDTQYF. In nucleotides, the CDR3 is TGCAGTGCTAAAAGTGGTAGCGCGTCAGATACGCAGTATTTT.

This clonotype is a singleton in its sample. The rearrangement links TRBV30 to TRBJ1-2; D remains unclear. The CDR3 is made up of 14 amino acids. Per the germline V gene, CDR1 is GTSNPN and CDR2 is SVGIG (reference sequence). The V and J ends lost 3 bases and 4 bases respectively, with 15 bases between them. The CDR3 spells CAWRPSPGGYGYTF. In nucleotides, the CDR3 is TGTGCCTGGAGGCCATCTCCCGGCGGCTATGGCTACACCTTC.

In its sample, this clonotype was seen many times. This sequence joins TRBV7-3 and TRBJ2-1; the D gene is possibly TRBD2 (7 bases). CDR3 size: 13 residues. Per germline, CDR1 SGHTA and CDR2 FQGTGA. Trimming shortened V by 5 bases and J by 10 bases, and 15 bases separated the two germline ends. The CDR3 sequence is CASSVGGGLEQFF. The CDR3 DNA follows: TGTGCCAGCAGCGTTGGGGGGGGCCTCGAGCAGTTCTTC.

This clonotype was detected a few times. The chain links TRBV12-3 or TRBV12-4 to TRBJ1-5; D ambiguous. V dropped 0 bases and J dropped 3 bases, with 6 bases sitting between them. CDR3 length: 14 amino acids. CDR3 region: CASSLAEVNQPQHF. In DNA, the CDR3 is TGTGCCAGCAGTTTAGCGGAGGTCAATCAGCCCCAGCATTTT.

The chain carries TRBV12-3 or TRBV12-4 and TRBJ1-1; no definite D call. The CDR3 loop spans 14 amino acids. Trimming took off 5 bases at V and 0 bases at J, with 10 bases between the two ends. The CDR3 sequence is CASSHLGLNTEAFF. The CDR3 nucleotides are TGTGCCAGCAGTCACCTGGGGTTGAACACTGAAGCTTTCTTT.

This clonotype turned up a few times. The rearrangement joins TRBV29-1 to TRBJ2-2, with a possible D match to TRBD1 (6 bases). V was clipped by 7 bases and J by 1 base, with 10 bases between them. The CDR3 totals 13 residues. CDR1 SQVTM and CDR2 ANQGSEA come from the germline V gene. The chain's CDR3 is CSASTGNTGELFF. CDR3 coding DNA: TGCAGCGCCTCGACAGGGAACACCGGGGAGCTGTTTTTT.

This clonotype was counted between two and nine times. One junction end does not reproduce the germline sequence, and a read error may be involved. V and J are TRBV5-1 and TRBJ2-3; D gene uncertain. The germline CDR1 and CDR2 sequences are SGHRS and YFSETQ. This CDR3 is built from 14 residues. The CDR3 nucleotides read TGCGCCAGCGGCTTTAGCATCGGCACAGATACGCAGTATTTT. This translates into CASGFSIGTDTQYF.

V gene TRBV5-1 combines with J gene TRBJ2-1, with D possibly being TRBD1 or TRBD2 (5 bases each). Between the trimmed V and J ends, which lost 1 base and 8 bases, there was a span of 19 bases. CDR1 is SGHRS and CDR2 is YFSETQ in the germline V gene. CDR3 size: 16 residues. CDR3 sequence (DNA): TGCGCCAGCAGCTTGTCCGGGACCCAAAAGGTCGATGAGCAGTTCTTC. Its translation is CASSLSGTQKVDEQFF.

This clonotype came up a few times. V is TRBV20-1 and J is TRBJ2-3; D is unclear. The CDR3 has 13 amino acids. Germline CDR1 DFQATT, CDR2 SNEGSKA (reference sequence). V was clipped by 3 bases and J by 0 bases, with 7 bases between them. CDR3 DNA: TGCAGTGCTAGGTGGCGAAGCACAGATACGCAGTATTTT. This gives the protein CSARWRSTDTQYF.

A word on this clonotype: A much larger clone differs from this one at a single base, so this may be a read error. The chain combines TRBV5-1 with TRBJ2-3, with a tentative D call TRBD2 (5 bases). Germline assignment: CDR1 SGHRS and CDR2 YFSETQ. The CDR3 consists of 15 residues. CDR3 in amino acids: CTSSSAGVSTDTQYF. CDR3 nucleotides: TGCACCAGCAGCTCCGCCGGGGTATCAACAGATACGCAGTATTTT. The full variable domain, rest sourced from reference TRBV5-1 and TRBJ2-3, is KAGVTQTPRYLIKTRGQQVTLSCSPISGHRSVSWYQQTPGQGLQFLFEYFSETQRNKGNFPGRFSGRQFSNSRSEMNVSTLELGDSALYLCTSSSAGVSTDTQYFGPGTRLTVL.

Here the CDR3 reads CASSKGPAQYV. The CDR3 DNA sequence: TGTGCCAGCAGCAAAGGTCCGGCGCAGTACGTC. V and J are TRBV21-1 and TRBJ2-7. TRBV21-1 is a documented pseudogene. This CDR3 is 11 amino acids long.

This clonotype was seen a few times. This chain connects TRBV29-1 to TRBJ2-6; D gene ambiguous. Germline V lookup: CDR1 SQVTM, CDR2 ANQGSEA. With 7 bases removed from V and 0 bases from J, the gap between germline ends came to 13 bases. This CDR3 comprises 15 residues. CDR3 nucleotide sequence: TGCAGCGCCTGGACCGGTATCTCTGGGGCCAACGTCCTGACTTTC. Amino acid sequence: CSAWTGISGANVLTF.

This chain links TRBV5-1 with TRBJ1-4; 9 bases align to TRBD1. Germline CDR1 SGHRS, CDR2 YFSETQ. This CDR3 contains 15 residues. J was trimmed by 8 bases and V by 4 bases; bases with no gene match: 9. CDR3 amino acids: CASSTGDREGEKLFF. As DNA, the CDR3 is TGCGCCAGCAGCACAGGGGACAGGGAAGGGGAAAAACTGTTTTTT.

In its sample, this clonotype was seen a few times. The chain uses TRBV9 and TRBJ2-3; 15 bases fit TRBD2. V trimming: 4 bases; J trimming: 6 bases; junction bases outside the gene matches: 18. The V gene's germline CDR1 is SGDLS and CDR2 YYNGEE. The CDR3 contains 20 residues. The CDR3 DNA is TGTGCCAGCAGCCACCCTAGGACTAGCGGGAGGGAGGTGGTTGACGATACGCAGTATTTT. As protein: CASSHPRTSGREVVDDTQYF.

The sample holds a few counts of this clonotype. This rearrangement joins TRBV5-1 to TRBJ1-4, with D perhaps matching TRBD1 (5 bases). The length of the CDR3 is 14 residues. Germline values: CDR1 SGHRS, CDR2 YFSETQ. The V end was cut by 4 bases, the J end by 4 bases, with 11 bases between. CDR3 region: CASSGQGVNEKLFF. CDR3 sequence (DNA): TGCGCCAGCAGCGGCCAAGGGGTTAATGAAAAACTGTTTTTT.

The table lists this clonotype with a few counts. The rearrangement links TRBV10-3 to TRBJ2-5; TRBD2 might be the D (5 bases). The germline V and J ends were trimmed by 6 bases and 4 bases, with 15 bases remaining between them. The CDR3 is made up of 14 amino acids. Germline V gene lookup returns CDR1 ENHRY and CDR2 SYGVKD. The CDR3 DNA is TGTGCCATCAGCACTGGCGGACTTTCAGAGACCCAGTACTTC. Protein product: CAISTGGLSETQYF.

Only a few counts were recorded for this clonotype. The V and J genes are TRBV5-1 and TRBJ2-1, with a possible D match to TRBD2 (6 bases). Germline V CDR1 and CDR2: SGHRS, YFSETQ. The V end lost 4 bases, the J end lost 6 bases, and 20 bases lay between the germline ends. The CDR3 length is 16 residues. The CDR3 sequence: CASSIPGDFRSNEQFF. In nucleotides, the CDR3 is TGCGCCAGCAGCATACCGGGGGACTTCCGATCCAATGAGCAGTTCTTC.

The V and J genes are TRBV20-1 and TRBJ2-5; TRBD1 is a possible D gene (6 bases). This CDR3 has 15 residues. Trimming removed 5 bases at V and 4 bases at J, with 20 bases between. CDR1 is DFQATT and CDR2 is SNEGSKA in the germline V gene (reference sequence). This CDR3 reads CSAVSDRKRRETQYF. The CDR3 DNA follows: TGCAGTGCTGTATCCGACAGGAAACGGCGAGAGACCCAGTACTTC.

At least ten counts were recorded for this clonotype. The chain employs TRBV10-2 and TRBJ2-3, with D perhaps TRBD2 (6 bases). V dropped 6 bases and J dropped 0 bases, with 13 bases sitting between them. CDR3 length: 15 amino acids. Germline-derived CDR1 and CDR2 are WSHSY and SAAADI. In nucleotides, the CDR3 is TGCGCCAGCAGAAATAGCGGTATTAGCACAGATACGCAGTATTTT. This codes for CASRNSGISTDTQYF.

This chain links TRBV19 with TRBJ2-5; 10 bases fit TRBD1. Germline trimming cut 6 bases from V and 6 bases from J; bases unmatched to any gene: 4. Germline V gene sequence: CDR1 LNHDA, CDR2 SQIVND (reference sequence). This CDR3 region has 13 residues. The CDR3 sequence is CASRRDRGQTQYF. CDR3 nucleotide sequence: TGTGCCAGTAGGAGGGACAGGGGTCAGACCCAGTACTTC.